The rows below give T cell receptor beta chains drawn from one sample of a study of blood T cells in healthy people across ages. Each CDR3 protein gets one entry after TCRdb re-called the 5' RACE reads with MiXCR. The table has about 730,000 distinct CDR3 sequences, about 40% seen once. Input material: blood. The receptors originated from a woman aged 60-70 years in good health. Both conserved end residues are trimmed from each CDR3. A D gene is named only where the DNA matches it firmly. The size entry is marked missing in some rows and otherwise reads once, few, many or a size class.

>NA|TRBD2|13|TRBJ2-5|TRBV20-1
SAPKRLAGANEQY
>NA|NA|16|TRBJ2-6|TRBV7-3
ASSIQGGIPSGANVLT
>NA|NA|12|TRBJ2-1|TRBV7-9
ASSVRDEYNEQF
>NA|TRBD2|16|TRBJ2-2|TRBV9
ASSVGLGLAGDYGELF
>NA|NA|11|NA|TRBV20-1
SARDAGTHEQY
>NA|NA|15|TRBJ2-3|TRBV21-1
ASSKGGDRGRTDTQY
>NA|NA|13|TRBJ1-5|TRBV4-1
ASSRWAGKDQPQH
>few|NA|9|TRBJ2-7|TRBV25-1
ATAVTYEQY
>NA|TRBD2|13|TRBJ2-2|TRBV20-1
SASPASGSSGELF
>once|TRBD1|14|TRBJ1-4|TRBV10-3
AISESYGQGAEKLF
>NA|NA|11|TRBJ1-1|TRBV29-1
SVRGRMNTEAF
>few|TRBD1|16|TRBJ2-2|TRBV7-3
ASSFSSPVGQGAGELF
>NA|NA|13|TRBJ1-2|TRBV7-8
ASSLAGVPNYGYT
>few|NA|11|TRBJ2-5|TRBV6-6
ATKVDGGETQY
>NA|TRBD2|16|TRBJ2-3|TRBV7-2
ASSLVGLAEGVTDTQY
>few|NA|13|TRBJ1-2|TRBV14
ASSQDRGRPYGYT
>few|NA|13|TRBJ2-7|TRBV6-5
ASSSPGDNSYEQY
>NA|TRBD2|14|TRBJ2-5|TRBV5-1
ASSLLAGELQETQY
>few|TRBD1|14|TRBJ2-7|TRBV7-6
ASSLGQGDASYEQY
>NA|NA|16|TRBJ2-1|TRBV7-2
ASRLVRRGPSSYNEQF
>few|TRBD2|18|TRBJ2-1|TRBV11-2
ASSSNREPMSGTAYNEQF
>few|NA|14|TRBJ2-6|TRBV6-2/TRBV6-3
ASSEHSVSGANVLT
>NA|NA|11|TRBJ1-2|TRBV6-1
ASRLPGRYGYT
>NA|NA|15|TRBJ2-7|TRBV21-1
ASSKKLLALSSYEQY
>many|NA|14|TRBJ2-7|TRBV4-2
ASSQVSSGSAYEQY
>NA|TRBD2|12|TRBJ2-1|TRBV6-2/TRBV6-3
AGRTSGRGAEQF
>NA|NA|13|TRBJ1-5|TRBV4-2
ASSQAQNSNQPQH
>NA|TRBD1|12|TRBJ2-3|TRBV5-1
ASSKTTGPDTQY
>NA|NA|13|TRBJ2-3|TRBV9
ASSPHLASGDTQY
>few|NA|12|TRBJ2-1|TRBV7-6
ASSLGPLADEQF
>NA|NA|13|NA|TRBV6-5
ASSSQASAYYEQY
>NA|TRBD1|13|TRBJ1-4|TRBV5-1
ASSTHRGVGEKLF
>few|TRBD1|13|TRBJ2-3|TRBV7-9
ASSPSRGGADTQY
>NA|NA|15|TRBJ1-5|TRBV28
ASSLFGGAQSNQPQH
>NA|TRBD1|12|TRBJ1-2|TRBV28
ASSRQGVNYGYT
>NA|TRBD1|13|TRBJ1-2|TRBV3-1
ASVASGGQGAFYT
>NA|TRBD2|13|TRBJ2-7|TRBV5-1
ASSSTSGGVYEQY
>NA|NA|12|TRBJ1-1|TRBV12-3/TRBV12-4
ASRAIGSNTEAF
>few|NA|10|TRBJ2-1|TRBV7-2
ASSPPLSEQF
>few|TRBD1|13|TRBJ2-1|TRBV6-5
ASSYRDRGVDEQF
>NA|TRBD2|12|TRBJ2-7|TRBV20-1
SASQTGTRNEQY
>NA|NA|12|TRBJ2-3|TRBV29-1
SVEAGAVTDTQY
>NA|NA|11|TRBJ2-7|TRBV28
ASTPGTPNEQY
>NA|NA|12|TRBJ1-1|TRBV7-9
ASSATGLNTEAF
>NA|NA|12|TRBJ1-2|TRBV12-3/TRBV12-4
ASSLTQMGSGCT
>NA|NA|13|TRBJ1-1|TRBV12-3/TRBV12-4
ASSWARGGNTEAF
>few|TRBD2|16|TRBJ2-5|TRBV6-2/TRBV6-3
ASKRDGYGGSRTNEQY
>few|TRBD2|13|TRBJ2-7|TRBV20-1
SARDPRSLADEQY
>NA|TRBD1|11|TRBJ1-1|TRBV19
ASGGQPNTEAF
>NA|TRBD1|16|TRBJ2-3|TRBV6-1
ASAYPPQGAGVGYTQY
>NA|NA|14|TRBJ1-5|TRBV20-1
SASSQGQLHNQPQH
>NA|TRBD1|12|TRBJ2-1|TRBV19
ASSTGGLYNEQF
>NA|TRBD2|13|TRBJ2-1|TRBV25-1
ASRKPSGSGNEQF
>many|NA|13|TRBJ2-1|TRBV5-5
ASSWTPEAYNEQF
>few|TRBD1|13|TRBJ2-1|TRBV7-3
ASSSGTGGWDEQF